The clone carrying this T cell receptor (beta chain) turned up a few times. What it binds is unknown. This sample was included in a study of beta chain features in type 1 diabetes. Findings of the study overall: The study found moderately but significantly shorter TCRB CDR3s in all four CD4+ subsets of Type 1 diabetes patients.

Reverse transcription of all isolated RNA meant that expressed TCRB transcripts were sequenced. Some clones are missing from TCRdb's copy, which holds only in-frame ones; the method was immunoSEQ multiplex PCR. This table holds about 170,000 clones, roughly 8% found once. Between the trimmed V and J ends, which lost 5 bases and 3 bases, there was a span of 7 bases. Germline CDR1 and CDR2: SGHAT and FQNNGV. This CDR3 region has 12 residues. Sequencing used central memory CD4+ T cells from blood. The chain joins TRBV11-2 to TRBJ1-1, with D hard to call. The sequence derives from a man aged 18 to 29 with type 1 diabetes. CDR3 nucleotide sequence: TGTGCCAGCAGCCTGACTTACACTGAAGCTTTCTTT. This encodes CASSLTYTEAFF.